This note documents a single T cell receptor (beta chain) sequence. Its antigen is unidentified. Other nucleotide sequences from this sample produce the same CDR3. This record belongs to a study of OX40 agonist ivuxolimab in advanced cancers. The V and J ends lost 5 bases and 5 bases respectively, with 17 bases between them. Per the germline V gene, CDR1 is SGHAT and CDR2 is FQDESV (reference sequence). This CDR3 is built from 15 residues. Points from the study as a whole: Among some nonresponders, normalized T-cell clonal expansion was also low.

Measured with immunoSEQ multiplex PCR; TCRdb has only the in-frame clones, and not every one. The sample records about 78,000 clones, about nine tenths being singletons. The material sequenced was CD4+ or CD8+ T cells sorted from blood, taken in a trial of the OX40 agonist ivuxolimab. The chain links TRBV11-1 to TRBJ2-3, with a possible D match to TRBD2 (6 bases). This TCR was sampled from an adult with an advanced solid tumor such as melanoma, head and neck, liver or kidney cancer. The CDR3 DNA sequence: TGTGCCAGCAGCACCCTTGGGGGGAGTGAAGATACGCAGTATTTT. This translates into CASSTLGGSEDTQYF.